These 20 T cell receptor beta chains were sequenced from one sample in a study of T-cell memory formation after mild COVID-19. TCRdb ran MiXCR on the 5' RACE reads and lists one entry per CDR3 protein. The sample consists of about 100,000 distinct CDR3 sequences, 11% of them appearing once. Sequencing was performed on PBMCs or a T cell subset sorted from them (not recorded which). The receptor source for this set is a man aged 18-30 years who had mild COVID-19 (a few samples of this study predate the infection). Cell type and time point are not known.

This clonotype was picked up many times. This chain connects TRBV7-9 to TRBJ2-1; TRBD1 aligns across 7 bases. Germline CDR1 and CDR2: SEHNR and FQNEAQ (reference sequence). CDR3 length equals 13 residues. Trimming removed 3 bases from V and 5 bases from J; junction bases left unmatched: 1. This CDR3 is CASSLTGNNEQFF. The CDR3 DNA follows: TGTGCCAGCAGCTTGACAGGGAACAATGAGCAGTTCTTC.

This clonotype was observed many times. The chain recombines TRBV7-9 with TRBJ2-7; 10 nucleotides line up with TRBD2. V lost 5 bases to trimming and J lost 9 bases; unmatched junction nucleotides: 10. CDR1 is SEHNR, CDR2 FQNEAQ, per germline (reference sequence). This CDR3 spans 14 amino acids. In DNA, the CDR3 is TGTGCCAGCAGCAAGGGACTAGCGCTCCTGGGGCAGTACTTC. It specifies CASSKGLALLGQYF.

This clonotype was seen once. The V gene is TRBV10-2, the J gene TRBJ1-2; TRBD1 is a possible D gene (6 bases). V lost 2 bases and J 6 bases, leaving 10 bases between the germline ends. The CDR3 runs to 13 residues. Looked up from germline, CDR1 is WSHSY and CDR2 is SAAADI. CDR3: CASSERGSDGYTF. The CDR3 DNA follows: TGCGCCAGCAGTGAGAGGGGGTCCGATGGCTACACCTTC.

The chain is built from TRBV12-3 or TRBV12-4 and TRBJ2-3; D remains unclear. The CDR3 is 15 amino acids. Trimming pared 7 bases from V and 1 base from J, leaving 15 bases between. DNA of the CDR3: TGTGCCAGCATCTCGGAAAGCGCAGGCACAGATACGCAGTATTTT. Translated: CASISESAGTDTQYF.

The count of this clonotype is one. An end of the junction differs from the germline gene, which may be a read error. Here the CDR3 reads CASSSLGQAQPHHF. The CDR3 DNA is TGTGCCAGCAGTTCTCTGGGACAGGCCCAGCCCCATCATTTT. This chain joins TRBV27 and TRBJ1-5; 8 positions match TRBD1. The germline V gene has CDR1 MNHEY and CDR2 SMNVEV (reference sequence). This CDR3 is built from 14 residues.

The table lists this clonotype with a few counts. This CDR3 is CASSPVGQGQGNEQFF. As DNA, the CDR3 is TGTGCCAGCAGCCCAGTGGGACAGGGGCAAGGGAATGAGCAGTTCTTC. The J gene is TRBJ2-1, the V gene TRBV4-2, with 10 bases matching TRBD1. The germline CDR1 and CDR2 sequences are LGHNA and YNFKEQ. Losses at the gene ends were 4 bases for V and 7 bases for J; bases not matched to a gene: 10. The CDR3 loop spans 16 amino acids.

This clonotype showed up just a few times. V gene TRBV29-1 combines with J gene TRBJ2-2; 7 nucleotides line up with TRBD1. After removal of 5 bases from V and 7 bases from J, the junction contained 4 bases not matched to a gene. Per germline, CDR1 SQVTM and CDR2 ANQGSEA. This CDR3 has 12 amino acids. This chain's CDR3 is CSVLTGHGELFF. In nucleotides, the CDR3 is TGCAGCGTTTTGACAGGGCACGGGGAGCTGTTTTTT.

This clonotype showed up many times. The chain has TRBV20-1 and TRBJ2-1; D may be TRBD2 (5 bases). V lost 1 base, J lost 5 bases, and 12 bases lay in between. In germline, CDR1 is DFQATT, CDR2 SNEGSKA (reference sequence). The CDR3 spans 14 residues. CDR3 nucleotide sequence: TGCAGTGCTAGAGGATTGCGGGCTAACAATGAGCAGTTCTTC. Its protein product is CSARGLRANNEQFF.

This clonotype was recorded many times. The rearrangement joins TRBV7-9 to TRBJ2-1; a possible D gene is TRBD1 (6 bases). Deletions cut 2 bases from V and 7 bases from J, with 12 bases between. The CDR3 totals 14 residues. CDR1 and CDR2 from the germline V gene are SEHNR and FQNEAQ (reference sequence). The CDR3 protein is CASSLSQGQNEQFF. In DNA, the CDR3 is TGTGCCAGCAGCTTAAGTCAGGGGCAGAATGAGCAGTTCTTC.

This clonotype occurred many times. Possible read error: a much larger clone is one base away. This chain links TRBV4-2 with TRBJ2-1; TRBD2 matches 13 bases. The CDR3 contains 15 residues. Germline CDR1 LGHNA, CDR2 YNFKEQ. V was clipped by 2 bases and J by 6 bases; unmatched bases: 1. The CDR3 spells CASSQTSGGANEQFF. The DNA for the CDR3 is TGTGCCAGCAGCCAAACTAGCGGGGGGGCCAATGAGCAGTTCTTC.

J is TRBJ2-2 and V is TRBV5-6, with 7 bases aligning to TRBD2. The germline gives CDR1 SGHDT, CDR2 YYEEEE. V trimming: 4 bases; J trimming: 4 bases; junction bases outside the gene matches: 10. The CDR3 length is 16 residues. The CDR3 here is CASSLGVGEGTGELFF. CDR3 nucleotide sequence: TGTGCCAGCAGCCTCGGAGTCGGGGAGGGCACCGGGGAGCTGTTTTTT.

V usage is TRBV4-1 and J usage is TRBJ1-2, with D uncertain. CDR1 is MGHRA, CDR2 YSYEKL, per germline. The CDR3 extends over 15 amino acids. V was cut by 3 bases and J by 6 bases, with 17 bases left in between. The CDR3 bases are TGCGCCAGCAGCCAGCTAAGAGAGGGAGTGAATGGCTACACCTTC. Protein: CASSQLREGVNGYTF.

The rearrangement uses TRBV7-9 and TRBJ2-5; 10 bases align to TRBD1. The CDR3 contains 15 residues. The ends lost 4 bases at V and 7 bases at J; junction bases unmatched: 9. Germline V gene data show CDR1 as SEHNR and CDR2 as FQNEAQ (reference sequence). The CDR3 DNA reads as TGTGCCAGCAGCTCCGGGACAGGGGCTAGGGGGACCCAGTACTTC. Protein: CASSSGTGARGTQYF.

The chain carries TRBV2 and TRBJ1-2, with D possibly TRBD1 on 5 matching bases. CDR3 length: 14 residues. Germline V gives CDR1 SNHLY, CDR2 FYNNEI. V lost 6 bases, J lost 3 bases, and 14 bases lay in between. Here the CDR3 DNA reads TGTGCCAGCAGGGAGGGACGGACCTACTATGGCTACACCTTC. Residues: CASREGRTYYGYTF. The full variable domain, with the rest looked up from reference TRBV2 and TRBJ1-2, is EPEVTQTPSHQVTQMGQEVILRCVPISNHLYFYWYRQILGQKVEFLVSFYNNEISEKSEIFDDQFSVERPDGSNFTLKIRSTKLEDSAMYFCASREGRTYYGYTFGSGTRLTVV.

This clonotype was detected a few times. The chain recombines TRBV6-2 or TRBV6-3 with TRBJ2-7; D is ambiguous. V lost 7 bases, J lost 5 bases, and 12 bases lay in between. The CDR3 contains 12 residues. The germline CDR1 and CDR2 sequences are MNHEY and SVGEGT. CDR3 coding DNA: TGTGCCAGCACGGGCAGAGTGGACGAGCAGTACTTC. Residues: CASTGRVDEQYF.

This clonotype was counted only a few times. This chain joins TRBV5-4 and TRBJ2-1; D remains unclear. The CDR3 is made up of 12 amino acids. CDR1 SGHNT and CDR2 YYREEE come from the germline V gene (reference sequence). The ends were cut back, 0 bases at V and 11 bases at J, with 9 bases in the middle. The CDR3 DNA follows: TGTGCCAGCAGCTTGGGGCCGGCCCAGCAGTTCTTC. Translating gives CASSLGPAQQFF. Supplemented by reference TRBV5-4 and TRBJ2-1, the full variable domain reads ETGVTQSPTHLIKTRGQQVTLRCSSQSGHNTVSWYQQALGQGPQFIFQYYREEENGRGNFPPRFSGLQFPNYSSELNVNALELDDSALYLCASSLGPAQQFFGPGTRLTVL.

This clonotype was observed a few times. The J gene is TRBJ1-3, the V gene TRBV7-9; D not resolved. This CDR3 spans 16 amino acids. Trimming left V 4 bases short and J 0 bases short, with 13 bases between. Germline assignment: CDR1 SEHNR and CDR2 FQNEAQ (reference sequence). The CDR3 DNA reads TGTGCCAGCAGCTCTGGACGGCGGGACTCTGGAAACACCATATATTTT. It codes for CASSSGRRDSGNTIYF.

This chain joins TRBV20-1 and TRBJ2-1; possibly TRBD1 or TRBD2 for D (6 bases each). The CDR3 extends over 10 amino acids. Trimming removed 6 bases from V and 10 bases from J, with 10 bases in between. CDR1 is DFQATT and CDR2 is SNEGSKA in the germline V gene (reference sequence). CDR3 DNA sequence: TGCAGTGCCAGGAGGGGGGAGCAGTTCTTC. Translated, it gives CSARRGEQFF.

This clonotype was recorded a few times. The chain is built from TRBV5-1 and TRBJ1-5, with unresolved D. The CDR3 is 15 residues long. Germline CDR1 and CDR2: SGHRS and YFSETQ. V gave up 1 base and J gave up 4 bases, with 12 bases separating them. CDR3 bases: TGCGCCAGCAGCTTGAACGGCCAGGTTAATCAGCCCCAGCATTTT. Translated, it gives CASSLNGQVNQPQHF.

V is TRBV6-5 and J is TRBJ2-1; the match to TRBD2 covers 13 bases. Germline V lookup: CDR1 MNHEY, CDR2 SVGAGI. Unmatched junction bases numbered 7, after V lost 5 bases and J lost 6 bases. This CDR3 contains 16 residues. CDR3 DNA: TGTGCCAGCAGTCGACTAGCGGGGGGCAGCCCCAATGAGCAGTTCTTC. Translated, it gives CASSRLAGGSPNEQFF.